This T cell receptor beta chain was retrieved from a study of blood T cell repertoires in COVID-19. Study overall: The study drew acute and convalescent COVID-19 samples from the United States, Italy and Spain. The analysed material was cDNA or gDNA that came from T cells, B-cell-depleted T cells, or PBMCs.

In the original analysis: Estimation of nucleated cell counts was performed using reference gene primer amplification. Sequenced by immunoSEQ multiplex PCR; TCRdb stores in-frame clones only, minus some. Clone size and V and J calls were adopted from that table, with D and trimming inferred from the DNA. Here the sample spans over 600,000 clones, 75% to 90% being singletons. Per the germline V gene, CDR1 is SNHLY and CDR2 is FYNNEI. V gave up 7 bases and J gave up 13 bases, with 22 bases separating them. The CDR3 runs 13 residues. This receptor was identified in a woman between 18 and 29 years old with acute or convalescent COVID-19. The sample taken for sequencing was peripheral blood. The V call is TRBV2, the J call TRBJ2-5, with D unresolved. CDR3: CASIPALPEIPYF. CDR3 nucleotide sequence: TGTGCCAGCATCCCAGCCCTGCCGGAGATCCCGTACTTC.